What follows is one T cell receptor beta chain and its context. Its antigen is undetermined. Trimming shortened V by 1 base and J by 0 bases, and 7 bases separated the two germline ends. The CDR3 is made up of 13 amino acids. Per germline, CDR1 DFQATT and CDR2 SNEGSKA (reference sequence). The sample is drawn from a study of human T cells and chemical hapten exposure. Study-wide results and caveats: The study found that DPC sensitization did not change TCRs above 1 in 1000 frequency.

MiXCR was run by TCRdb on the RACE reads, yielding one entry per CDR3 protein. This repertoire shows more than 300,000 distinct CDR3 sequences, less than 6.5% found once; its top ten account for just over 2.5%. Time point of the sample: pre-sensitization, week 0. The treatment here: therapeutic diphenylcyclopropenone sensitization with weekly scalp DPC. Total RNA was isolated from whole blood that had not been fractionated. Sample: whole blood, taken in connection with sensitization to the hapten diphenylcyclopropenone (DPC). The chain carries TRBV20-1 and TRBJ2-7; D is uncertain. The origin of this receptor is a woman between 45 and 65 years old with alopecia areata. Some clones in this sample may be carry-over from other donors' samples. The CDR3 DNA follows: TGCAGTGCTAGAGCACCAGACTCCTACGAGCAGTACTTC. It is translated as CSARAPDSYEQYF.